This entry lists 25 T cell receptor beta chains sequenced from one sample in a study of yellow fever vaccine responses in identical twins. TCRdb called the RT-PCR reads again in MiXCR, with one record for every CDR3 protein. The table includes fewer than 9,500 distinct CDR3 sequences, 80% to 85% detected once. Sequenced here: T cells from blood (PBMCs), unsorted or a sorted subset (not recorded which), sampled before or after yellow fever vaccination (not recorded which). These receptors originate from a woman aged 18-35 years who received the yellow fever vaccine.

This clonotype was observed a few times. This chain joins TRBV24-1 and TRBJ2-7; no clear D. Germline-derived CDR1 and CDR2 are KGHDR and SFDVKD. This CDR3 is 16 amino acids long. Trimming took 5 bases from V and 0 from J, leaving 16 bases between them. In nucleotides, the CDR3 is TGTGCCACCAGTGCTTACGGTCTCGGCGGCTCCTACGAGCAGTACTTC. It is translated as CATSAYGLGGSYEQYF.

The V and J genes are TRBV15 and TRBJ2-1; a weak D match, TRBD1 (5 bases). V was pared by 0 bases and J by 6 bases, with 18 bases between. Germline CDR1 LNHNV, CDR2 YYDKDF (reference sequence). The CDR3 loop spans 17 amino acids. This chain's CDR3 is CATSRDKASRASNEQFF. In nucleotides, the CDR3 is TGTGCCACCAGCAGAGATAAAGCATCCAGGGCATCCAATGAGCAGTTCTTC.

This clonotype was observed once. This chain joins TRBV15 and TRBJ2-1; the D is unclear. The CDR3 is made up of 15 amino acids. V was pared by 0 bases and J by 2 bases, with 8 bases between. In germline, CDR1 is LNHNV, CDR2 YYDKDF (reference sequence). CDR3 amino acids: CATSRDVGAYNEQFF. CDR3 sequence (DNA): TGTGCCACCAGCAGAGACGTCGGAGCCTACAATGAGCAGTTCTTC. The full variable domain, with the rest looked up from reference TRBV15 and TRBJ2-1, is DAMVIQNPRYQVTQFGKPVTLSCSQTLNHNVMYWYQQKSSQAPKLLFHYYDKDFNNEADTPDNFQSRRPNTSFCFLDIRSPGLGDTAMYLCATSRDVGAYNEQFFGPGTRLTVL.

The chain joins TRBV18 to TRBJ2-2; no clear D gene. Trimming pared 1 base from V and 0 bases from J, leaving 6 bases between. This CDR3 has 15 amino acids. Germline loops: CDR1 KGHSH, CDR2 LQKENI. CDR3 bases: TGTGCCAGCTCACCACTAGTCCCGAACACCGGGGAGCTGTTTTTT. Translation: CASSPLVPNTGELFF.

V is TRBV29-1 and J is TRBJ1-1; TRBD1 is a possible D gene (6 bases). Germline V gene sequence: CDR1 SQVTM, CDR2 ANQGSEA. The ends were cut back, 6 bases at V and 1 base at J, with 9 bases in the middle. The CDR3 runs 12 residues. CDR3 sequence: CSVGTPNTEAFF. The DNA of the CDR3 is TGCAGCGTCGGGACACCGAACACTGAAGCTTTCTTT.

V and J are TRBV12-3 or TRBV12-4 and TRBJ1-5; D is undetermined. There are 12 residues in the CDR3. Trimming cost V 5 bases and J 2 bases, with 4 bases left between them. The CDR3 DNA is TGTGCCAGCAGTCCTGGCAATCAGCCCCAGCATTTT. Translated, it gives CASSPGNQPQHF.

The chain links TRBV10-2 to TRBJ2-1; D is unresolved. CDR1 and CDR2 from the germline V gene are WSHSY and SAAADI. This CDR3 has 15 amino acids. Trimming took 1 base from V and 5 from J, leaving 12 bases between them. In DNA form, the CDR3 reads TGCGCCAGCAGTGAGTGGTCTACCTCTAACAATGAGCAGTTCTTC. Protein sequence: CASSEWSTSNNEQFF.

This sequence joins TRBV4-3 and TRBJ2-7; 8 bases are a match to TRBD2. CDR3 length: 15 amino acids. J was trimmed by 3 bases and V by 1 base; bases with no gene match: 5. In germline, CDR1 is LGHNA, CDR2 YSLEER. DNA of the CDR3: TGCGCCAGCAGCCAAGGGCCGGGAGGGGGCTACGAGCAGTACTTC. It encodes CASSQGPGGGYEQYF.

The chain uses TRBV10-3 and TRBJ2-5; TRBD2 agrees at 13 bases. Germline V gene lookup returns CDR1 ENHRY and CDR2 SYGVKD. J was trimmed by 3 bases and V by 6 bases; bases with no gene match: 10. This CDR3 spans 17 amino acids. In DNA form, the CDR3 reads TGTGCCATCAGCGCTCGATGGACTAGCGGGGGCAAAGAGACCCAGTACTTC. Protein: CAISARWTSGGKETQYF.

This clonotype was seen a handful of times. The chain couples TRBV18 to TRBJ1-6; 8 bases line up with TRBD1. There are 15 residues in the CDR3. Per germline, CDR1 KGHSH and CDR2 LQKENI. V was pared by 4 bases and J by 5 bases, with 4 bases of the junction left unmatched. CDR3 protein: CASSLAGQDNSPLHF. CDR3 DNA sequence: TGTGCCAGCTCACTAGCGGGACAGGATAATTCACCCCTCCACTTT. The full variable domain, its missing parts supplied by reference TRBV18 and TRBJ1-6, is NAGVMQNPRHLVRRRGQEARLRCSPMKGHSHVYWYRQLPEEGLKFMVYLQKENIIDESGMPKERFSAEFPKEGPSILRIQQVVRGDSAAYFCASSLAGQDNSPLHFGNGTRLTVT.

CDR3 nucleotides: TGCAGTGCTAAGCATAGCGGGAGGGAGACCGGGGAGCTGTTTTTT. This sequence encodes CSAKHSGRETGELFF. This chain uses TRBV20-1 with TRBJ2-2; 11 nucleotides line up with TRBD2. The CDR3 spans 15 residues. The trim removed 4 bases at V and 5 bases at J, leaving 6 bases unmatched. Per the germline V gene, CDR1 is DFQATT and CDR2 is SNEGSKA (reference sequence).

The CDR3 DNA follows: TGTGCCAGCAGCCGTAGCGGGAGCTCCTACAATGAGCAGTTCTTC. It encodes CASSRSGSSYNEQFF. The chain is built from TRBV7-6 and TRBJ2-1; 9 bases fit TRBD2. Germline V gene data show CDR1 as SGHVS and CDR2 as FNYEAQ. This CDR3 region has 15 residues. Germline trimming cut 5 bases from V and 0 bases from J; bases unmatched to any gene: 2.

This chain joins TRBV29-1 and TRBJ2-3, with D unresolved. Germline V gene data show CDR1 as SQVTM and CDR2 as ANQGSEA. The CDR3 totals 13 residues. The V end was cut by 3 bases, the J end by 2 bases, with 9 bases between. The CDR3 loop is CSVDASNTDTQYF. The CDR3, as DNA: TGCAGCGTTGACGCCTCGAACACAGATACGCAGTATTTT.

This CDR3 reads CASSIRDHNEQFF. CDR3 DNA sequence: TGTGCCAGCAGCATCCGGGACCACAATGAGCAGTTCTTC. The chain carries TRBV21-1 and TRBJ2-1; the table assigns TRBD1, which was not confirmed against the DNA. TRBV21-1 has pseudogene status. This CDR3 region has 13 residues.

The chain employs TRBV12-3 or TRBV12-4 and TRBJ2-7, with unresolved D. The CDR3 is 13 residues long. V was shortened by 7 bases and J by 1 base, with 11 bases between the two germline ends. In nucleotides, the CDR3 is TGTGCCAGCACCCGGGCAATTTCCTACGAGCAGTACTTC. Translation: CASTRAISYEQYF.

The rearrangement uses TRBV15 and TRBJ2-7; TRBD1 matches at 9 bases. J gave up 3 bases and V 6 bases, and 3 bases lay outside the gene matches. CDR1 and CDR2 from the germline V gene are LNHNV and YYDKDF (reference sequence). The CDR3 length is 13 residues. DNA for the CDR3: TGTGCCACCAGTCTGGGACAGGGCTACGAGCAGTACTTC. This codes for CATSLGQGYEQYF.

The J gene is TRBJ1-1, the V gene TRBV29-1, with D possibly being TRBD1 (5 bases). Per germline, CDR1 SQVTM and CDR2 ANQGSEA. Trimming cost V 1 base and J 3 bases, with 9 bases left between them. This CDR3 spans 13 amino acids. For the CDR3, the DNA is TGCAGCGTTGAAGGGGGCAGGGACACTGAAGCTTTCTTT. As protein: CSVEGGRDTEAFF.

The rearrangement uses TRBV12-3 or TRBV12-4 and TRBJ2-1; 13 bases map to TRBD2. V shed 3 bases, J shed 2 bases, and the junction held 1 base outside the gene matches. The CDR3 covers 16 residues. The CDR3 region is CASSFGTSGAYNEQFF. The CDR3 DNA reads as TGTGCCAGCAGTTTTGGGACTAGCGGGGCCTACAATGAGCAGTTCTTC.

The chain links TRBV6-6 to TRBJ2-5; TRBD1 matches at 9 bases. CDR1 MNHNY and CDR2 SVGAGI come from the germline V gene (reference sequence). The CDR3 covers 13 residues. The junction had 4 bases not matched to a gene; V was cut back by 4 bases and J by 7 bases. The CDR3 coding sequence is TGTGCCAGCAGTTCCGGACAGGGGATGACCCAGTACTTC. This translates into CASSSGQGMTQYF.

The rearrangement uses TRBV18 and TRBJ1-1, with D unresolved. CDR3 length: 13 amino acids. V shed 6 bases and J shed 5 bases, with 13 bases lying between them. CDR1 and CDR2 from the germline V gene are KGHSH and LQKENI. DNA of the CDR3: TGTGCCAGCTCTCATGACCGACGGACTGAAGCTTTCTTT. Translation gives CASSHDRRTEAFF.

The chain combines TRBV11-3 with TRBJ1-5; D is unresolved. Germline CDR1 reads SGHNT; CDR2 reads YENEEA. Trimming pared 2 bases from V and 3 bases from J, leaving 5 bases between. The CDR3 loop spans 13 amino acids. CDR3 sequence reads: CASSLFPNQPQHF. CDR3 DNA sequence: TGTGCCAGCAGCTTATTCCCCAATCAGCCCCAGCATTTT.

V is TRBV12-3 or TRBV12-4 and J is TRBJ2-2; D is unclear. Trimming removed 5 bases from V and 0 bases from J, with 10 bases in between. The CDR3 is made up of 15 amino acids. CDR3 sequence: CASSPLTSNTGELFF. In nucleotides, the CDR3 is TGTGCCAGCAGTCCGCTGACATCGAACACCGGGGAGCTGTTTTTT.

The rearrangement uses TRBV28 and TRBJ2-1, with 8 bases that match TRBD2. The CDR3 consists of 17 residues. CDR1 is MDHEN and CDR2 is SYDVKM in the germline V gene. Trimming took 5 bases from V and 0 from J; bases not matched to a gene: 9. The CDR3 nucleotides are TGTGCCAGCAGTGCCATCCTTAGCGGGACCTCCTACAATGAGCAGTTCTTC. Translating gives CASSAILSGTSYNEQFF. Supplemented by reference TRBV28 and TRBJ2-1, the full variable domain reads DVKVTQSSRYLVKRTGEKVFLECVQDMDHENMFWYRQDPGLGLRLIYFSYDVKMKEKGDIPEGYSVSREKKERFSLILESASTNQTSMYLCASSAILSGTSYNEQFFGPGTRLTVL.

The V and J genes are TRBV11-1 and TRBJ2-1, with 9 bases lining up with TRBD2. In germline, CDR1 is SGHAT, CDR2 FQDESV (reference sequence). Germline trimming cut 3 bases from V and 8 bases from J; bases unmatched to any gene: 5. The CDR3 length is 14 residues. This CDR3 is CASSLGTSLDEQFF. CDR3 bases: TGTGCCAGCAGCTTGGGGACTAGCCTCGATGAGCAGTTCTTC.

The chain joins TRBV20-1 to TRBJ2-3; possible D gene TRBD2, 7 bases. Deletions cut 3 bases from V and 2 bases from J, with 12 bases between. Germline CDR1 and CDR2: DFQATT and SNEGSKA (reference sequence). The CDR3 has 14 amino acids. The DNA for the CDR3 is TGCAGTGCTAGTTTGGGGGGGCCCACAGATACGCAGTATTTT. This translates into CSASLGGPTDTQYF.